The next 19 T cell receptor beta chains were all read from a single sample in a study of cytomegalovirus exposure and HLA in healthy donors. The PCR contained 60 Vbeta and 13 Jbeta primers. Assay used: immunoSEQ multiplex PCR; TCRdb lists only in-frame clones, some missing. Its clone listing holds about 41,000 clones. Material: PBMCs. The source of these receptors is a man aged 25-45 years in good health and CMV-seronegative.

V usage is TRBV7-6 and J usage is TRBJ1-5, with D hard to call. V was trimmed by 1 base and J by 4 bases, leaving 11 bases between them. Looked up from germline, CDR1 is SGHVS and CDR2 is FNYEAQ. The CDR3 contains 15 residues. CDR3 nucleotides: TGTGCCAGCAGCTTAGACGGGAGAAGAAATCAGCCCCAGCATTTT. This codes for CASSLDGRRNQPQHF.

The chain links TRBV5-1 to TRBJ1-6; D not resolved. Trimming cost V 0 bases and J 6 bases, with 4 bases left between them. The CDR3 extends over 13 amino acids. CDR1 and CDR2 (germline): SGHRS, YFSETQ. CDR3 in DNA: TGCGCCAGCAGCTTGGATCTTAATTCACCCCTCCACTTT. It codes for CASSLDLNSPLHF.

V gene TRBV5-5 combines with J gene TRBJ2-3; D gene uncertain. The V and J ends lost 0 bases and 2 bases respectively, with 7 bases between them. This CDR3 contains 14 residues. Germline V gives CDR1 SGHKS, CDR2 YYEKEE (reference sequence). The CDR3 sequence: CASSLDPVTDTQYF. The CDR3 nucleotides are TGTGCCAGCAGCTTGGATCCGGTCACAGATACGCAGTATTTT.

V is TRBV19 and J is TRBJ2-5; weak D call: TRBD2 (7 bases). CDR3 length: 13 residues. Germline V gene data show CDR1 as LNHDA and CDR2 as SQIVND (reference sequence). With 6 bases removed from V and 4 bases from J, the gap between germline ends came to 12 bases. For the CDR3, the DNA is TGTGCCAGTAGCGGGGGAGGGGGAGAGACCCAGTACTTC. This encodes CASSGGGGETQYF.

The CDR3 loop reads CASSLSGLFGYTF. The CDR3 nucleotides are TGTGCCAGCAGCTTAAGTGGACTGTTTGGCTACACCTTC. The rearrangement links TRBV7-9 to TRBJ1-2; D is undetermined. CDR3 length equals 13 residues. V lost 2 bases to trimming and J lost 7 bases, with 11 bases between them. Looked up from germline, CDR1 is SEHNR and CDR2 is FQNEAQ (reference sequence).

The J gene is TRBJ2-5, the V gene TRBV29-1; 10 nucleotides match TRBD1. V dropped 3 bases and J dropped 3; count of bases not matched to a gene: 19. Looked up from germline, CDR1 is SQVTM and CDR2 is ANQGSEA. The CDR3 contains 19 residues. Written as DNA, the CDR3 is TGCAGCGTTGAGCTCGCCTTAAGGCCGGGACAGGGGTATGAAGAGACCCAGTACTTC. Its protein product is CSVELALRPGQGYEETQYF. The full variable domain, with the rest looked up from reference TRBV29-1 and TRBJ2-5, is SAVISQKPSRDICQRGTSLTIQCQVDSQVTMMFWYRQQPGQSLTLIATANQGSEATYESGFVIDKFPISRPNLTFSTLTVSNMSPEDSSIYLCSVELALRPGQGYEETQYFGPGTRLLVL.

The chain has TRBV2 and TRBJ2-5; D unresolved. Trimming cost V 3 bases and J 7 bases, with 12 bases left between them. This CDR3 region has 13 residues. CDR1 SNHLY and CDR2 FYNNEI come from the germline V gene. The CDR3: CASSDPVIVTQYF. CDR3 bases: TGTGCCAGCAGTGACCCAGTAATCGTGACCCAGTACTTC.

The rearrangement uses TRBV7-2 and TRBJ2-7, with D tentatively TRBD2 (6 bases). V gave up 2 bases and J gave up 4 bases, with 9 bases separating them. CDR1 and CDR2 (germline): SGHTA, FQGNSA. The CDR3 covers 13 residues. CDR3 sequence (DNA): TGTGCCAGCAGCTTACTAGCGTCTTACGAGCAGTACTTC. Translating gives CASSLLASYEQYF.

The chain links TRBV12-5 to TRBJ2-3; 9 bases map to TRBD2. CDR1 and CDR2 (germline): LGHNT, FRNRAP. The CDR3 runs 13 residues. Trimming cost V 6 bases and J 5 bases; bases outside gene matches: 3. CDR3 in DNA: TGTGCTAGTGGGATAGCGGGAGTAGATACGCAGTATTTT. This sequence encodes CASGIAGVDTQYF.

This sequence joins TRBV27 and TRBJ2-7; D might be TRBD1 (6 bases). The germline V and J ends were trimmed by 7 bases and 5 bases, with 12 bases remaining between them. From germline, CDR1 is MNHEY and CDR2 SMNVEV (reference sequence). The CDR3 extends over 12 amino acids. The CDR3 DNA sequence: TGTGCCAGCATCGGACAGTCGGACGAGCAGTACTTC. It is translated as CASIGQSDEQYF.

J is TRBJ1-5 and V is TRBV6-1; perhaps TRBD1 as D (6 bases). There are 15 residues in the CDR3. The V end was cut by 3 bases, the J end by 5 bases, with 14 bases between. Germline assignment: CDR1 MNHNS and CDR2 SASEGT. The CDR3 DNA follows: TGTGCCAGCAGTGAGGCGGGGGCGCGAGATCAGCCCCAGCATTTT. Protein sequence: CASSEAGARDQPQHF.

The chain has TRBV28 and TRBJ1-3, with D maybe TRBD1 (5 bases). Looked up from germline, CDR1 is MDHEN and CDR2 is SYDVKM. The CDR3 covers 14 residues. V was shortened by 9 bases and J by 1 base, with 13 bases between the two germline ends. The CDR3 protein is CASQTVNSGNTIYF. The CDR3 DNA reads TGTGCCAGTCAGACAGTTAATTCTGGAAACACCATATATTTT.

The chain has TRBV30 and TRBJ1-5; a weak D match, TRBD1 (5 bases). The CDR3 loop spans 15 amino acids. V was clipped by 0 bases and J by 5 bases, with 14 bases between them. Germline CDR1 reads GTSNPN; CDR2 reads SVGIG (reference sequence). The CDR3 bases are TGTGCCTGGAGTGTACCGGGGGGAGGCCATCAGCCCCAGCATTTT. Its translation: CAWSVPGGGHQPQHF.

CDR3 coding DNA: TGCAGCACGTCGGGGACTAGCGGGAGGACCGGGGAGCTGTTTTTT. Translation: CSTSGTSGRTGELFF. V usage is TRBV29-1 and J usage is TRBJ2-2, with 15 positions matching TRBD2. CDR3 length equals 15 residues. Losses at the gene ends were 8 bases for V and 5 bases for J; bases not matched to a gene: 6. Germline V CDR1 and CDR2: SQVTM, ANQGSEA.

This chain uses TRBV4-2 with TRBJ2-7; tentative D call: TRBD1 (5 bases). CDR1 and CDR2 (germline): LGHNA, YNFKEQ. V lost 1 base to trimming and J lost 3 bases, with 10 bases between them. This CDR3 contains 14 residues. The CDR3 spells CASSQVSGNYEQYF. CDR3 nucleotides: TGTGCCAGCAGCCAAGTTTCAGGGAACTACGAGCAGTACTTC.

V gene TRBV10-2 combines with J gene TRBJ2-5; the D gene is possibly TRBD1 (6 bases). The CDR3 loop spans 12 amino acids. Germline lookup yields CDR1 WSHSY and CDR2 SAAADI. Trimming pared 10 bases from V and 5 bases from J, leaving 14 bases between. CDR3 nucleotides: TGCGCCACCGGCCAGGGGAAGGAGACCCAGTACTTC. This codes for CATGQGKETQYF.

The V and J genes are TRBV7-9 and TRBJ2-7; 7 bases fit TRBD1. The CDR3 is 12 amino acids. The germline V gene has CDR1 SEHNR and CDR2 FQNEAQ (reference sequence). V lost 5 bases and J lost 3; bases outside the gene matches: 1. This CDR3 reads CASSRQGYEQYF. In DNA, the CDR3 is TGTGCCAGCAGCAGACAGGGCTACGAGCAGTACTTC.

This rearrangement joins TRBV10-1 to TRBJ1-1; maybe TRBD1 (6 bases). The CDR3 runs to 12 residues. V shed 10 bases and J shed 6 bases, with 15 bases lying between them. In germline, CDR1 is WNHNN, CDR2 SYGVQD (reference sequence). The CDR3: CATSTGSAEAFF. The CDR3 coding sequence is TGCGCCACCTCGACAGGATCCGCTGAAGCTTTCTTT.

The V and J genes are TRBV6-5 and TRBJ1-5, with 12 bases matching TRBD1. The CDR3 length is 16 residues. V shed 3 bases, J shed 7 bases, and the junction held 7 bases outside the gene matches. The germline V gene has CDR1 MNHEY and CDR2 SVGAGI. CDR3 protein: CASSYGTGGIGQPQHF. CDR3 coding DNA: TGTGCCAGCAGTTATGGGACAGGGGGCATAGGACAGCCCCAGCATTTT.